A single sample gave rise to the 28 T cell receptor beta chains below, sequenced in a study of T cells in Graves' hyperthyroidism and ophthalmopathy. Regions amplified from RNA transcripts were the TCR beta CDR3 regions. During a first-round RT-PCR of the TCR CDR3, the HTBI primer set was used. One entry per CDR3 protein, called by TCRdb with MiXCR from the multiplex PCR reads. In the table there are approximately 400,000 distinct CDR3 sequences, about a sixth of which are singletons. Sequencing was carried out using blood. The source is a woman aged 18 to 35 with Graves' hyperthyroidism that later progressed to Graves' ophthalmopathy.

About this clonotype itself: A read error may account for a junction end that differs from germline. This sequence joins TRBV7-9 and TRBJ2-5, with D possibly being TRBD1 (6 bases). The CDR3 is made up of 15 amino acids. The germline gives CDR1 SEHNR, CDR2 FQNEAQ (reference sequence). Here the CDR3 DNA reads TGTGCCGGCAGCACCCACACCGACAGGCGGGAGACCCAGTACTTC. Translated: CAGSTHTDRRETQYF.

This clonotype came up many times. V and J are TRBV20-1 and TRBJ1-1; TRBD1 aligns across 7 bases. Unmatched junction bases numbered 4, after V lost 3 bases and J lost 3 bases. The CDR3 is 13 amino acids. Germline CDR1 reads DFQATT; CDR2 reads SNEGSKA (reference sequence). In DNA, the CDR3 is TGCAGTGCTAGCCAGGGGGGATACACTGAAGCTTTCTTT. Protein sequence: CSASQGGYTEAFF.

This clonotype was seen many times. The gene calls are TRBV20-1 and TRBJ2-5; the match to TRBD2 covers 9 bases. Germline CDR1 DFQATT, CDR2 SNEGSKA (reference sequence). The CDR3 covers 16 residues. V lost 0 bases, J lost 2 bases, and 7 bases stayed unmatched. The CDR3 nucleotides are TGCAGTGCTAGAGATCCGCCTAGCGGGGATCAAGAGACCCAGTACTTC. It translates to CSARDPPSGDQETQYF.

This clonotype was observed many times. This rearrangement joins TRBV2 to TRBJ1-1, with D hard to call. This CDR3 comprises 11 residues. Trimming left V 10 bases short and J 0 bases short, with 6 bases between. Germline CDR1 and CDR2: SNHLY and FYNNEI. The CDR3 loop is CATRVNTEAFF. The CDR3 DNA reads TGTGCCACTAGGGTGAACACTGAAGCTTTCTTT.

The table lists this clonotype with a few counts. The junction shows a germline mismatch at one end, possibly a read error. This chain links TRBV28 with TRBJ2-1; no reliable D call. This CDR3 is 11 amino acids long. From germline, CDR1 is MDHEN and CDR2 SYDVKM. CDR3 DNA sequence: TGTGCCAGCAGTTTAGCTAATGGGCAGTTCTTC. This sequence encodes CASSLANGQFF.

In this sample, this clonotype turned up many times. This chain connects TRBV6-2 or TRBV6-3 to TRBJ2-1, with 11 bases aligning to TRBD2. Losses at the gene ends were 6 bases for V and 3 bases for J; bases not matched to a gene: 4. In germline, CDR1 is MNHEY, CDR2 SVGEGT. This CDR3 contains 15 residues. CDR3: CASSHLAGGYNEQFF. The CDR3 coding sequence is TGTGCCAGCAGCCATCTAGCGGGAGGCTACAATGAGCAGTTCTTC.

The genes are TRBV7-9 and TRBJ2-7; D is perhaps TRBD1 or TRBD2 (5 bases each). The length of the CDR3 is 12 residues. Germline CDR1 SEHNR, CDR2 FQNEAQ (reference sequence). V shed 5 bases and J shed 5 bases, with 10 bases lying between them. DNA for the CDR3: TGTGCCAGCAGCCGAGGGGCCCACGAGCAGTACTTC. This sequence encodes CASSRGAHEQYF.

This clonotype was detected many times. The rearrangement links TRBV12-3 or TRBV12-4 to TRBJ2-5; D is perhaps TRBD1 (7 bases). V was pared by 5 bases and J by 1 base, with 17 bases between. The CDR3 extends over 16 amino acids. DNA for the CDR3: TGTGCCAGCAGTGGGAATATTCAGGGGGGCCAAGAGACCCAGTACTTC. The encoded protein is CASSGNIQGGQETQYF.

The rearrangement joins TRBV5-4 to TRBJ2-7; 7 bases align to TRBD1. The CDR3 covers 15 residues. Looked up from germline, CDR1 is SGHNT and CDR2 is YYREEE (reference sequence). Trimming removed 4 bases from V and 4 bases from J; junction bases left unmatched: 11. CDR3 nucleotides: TGTGCCAGCAGCCCACGACAGGGCCCATCTTACGAGCAGTACTTC. This codes for CASSPRQGPSYEQYF. The variable domain in full, with the rest retrieved from reference TRBV5-4 and TRBJ2-7, is ETGVTQSPTHLIKTRGQQVTLRCSSQSGHNTVSWYQQALGQGPQFIFQYYREEENGRGNFPPRFSGLQFPNYSSELNVNALELDDSALYLCASSPRQGPSYEQYFGPGTRLTVT.

There are many counts of this clonotype. The V gene is TRBV18, the J gene TRBJ1-1; 7 nucleotides agree with TRBD1. CDR3 size: 15 residues. With V trimmed by 1 base and J by 4 bases, 6 bases remained unmatched. Germline values: CDR1 KGHSH, CDR2 LQKENI. CDR3 sequence: CASSPQTGDTTEAFF. The CDR3 nucleotides are TGTGCCAGCTCACCACAAACAGGGGATACCACTGAAGCTTTCTTT.

Ten or more counts support this clonotype. The chain recombines TRBV28 with TRBJ1-5; 7 positions match TRBD1. V was clipped by 6 bases and J by 6 bases; unmatched bases: 11. This CDR3 has 15 residues. Germline V gene data show CDR1 as MDHEN and CDR2 as SYDVKM. This CDR3 reads CASSAVQGVAQPQHF. CDR3 sequence (DNA): TGTGCCAGCAGCGCTGTTCAGGGGGTGGCTCAGCCCCAGCATTTT.

V usage is TRBV30 and J usage is TRBJ2-1; D gene unclear. Germline V gene lookup returns CDR1 GTSNPN and CDR2 SVGIG (reference sequence). There are 12 residues in the CDR3. V was shortened by 0 bases and J by 9 bases, with 9 bases between the two germline ends. The CDR3 DNA sequence: TGTGCCTGGAGTGTAATAATCAGTGAGCAGTTCTTC. Residues: CAWSVIISEQFF.

This clonotype was found many times. The chain employs TRBV3-1 and TRBJ2-1; D ambiguous. CDR3 length equals 14 residues. Germline V CDR1 and CDR2: LGHDT, YNNKEL (reference sequence). With 2 bases removed from V and 5 bases from J, the gap between germline ends came to 10 bases. The CDR3 bases are TGTGCCAGCAGCCAACTTACGGATAACAATGAGCAGTTCTTC. Protein: CASSQLTDNNEQFF.

Many counts were recorded for this clonotype. The chain combines TRBV24-1 with TRBJ2-1, with 10 bases matching TRBD2. The germline V gene encodes CDR1 KGHDR and CDR2 SFDVKD. V lost 3 bases, J lost 7 bases, and 11 bases stayed unmatched. The CDR3 totals 17 residues. The CDR3 loop reads CATSDRPLAGVRNEQFF. CDR3 coding DNA: TGTGCCACCAGTGATCGGCCGCTAGCGGGAGTGCGGAATGAGCAGTTCTTC.

Turning to this clonotype: This may arise from a read error, as a much more abundant clone is one base away. The CDR3 carries no conserved terminal phenylalanine or tryptophan, so it likely arises from a read error. The V and J genes are TRBV19 and TRBJ2-7; D ambiguous. Trimming stripped 5 bases from V and 3 bases from J, with 17 bases between. CDR3 length: 15 residues. Per the germline V gene, CDR1 is LNHDA and CDR2 is SQIVND (reference sequence). In nucleotides, the CDR3 is TGTGCCAGTAGTCGTATTTCCTCGGATCTCTACGAGCAGTACCTC. Its protein is CASSRISSDLYEQYL.

This chain links TRBV6-1 with TRBJ2-1; 7 positions match TRBD2. The CDR3 covers 12 residues. After removal of 5 bases from V and 7 bases from J, the junction contained 2 bases not matched to a gene. CDR1 MNHNS and CDR2 SASEGT come from the germline V gene. CDR3 amino acids: CASSSLANEQFF. CDR3 coding DNA: TGTGCCAGCAGTTCACTAGCGAATGAGCAGTTCTTC.

This clonotype has at least ten counts. The rearrangement uses TRBV2 and TRBJ2-5, with a tentative D call TRBD2 (5 bases). The CDR3 length is 15 residues. The V end lost 6 bases, the J end lost 1 base, and 15 bases lay between the germline ends. CDR1 SNHLY and CDR2 FYNNEI come from the germline V gene. CDR3 DNA: TGTGCCAGCAGCCCCGGCGGGCCAGTCCAAGAGACCCAGTACTTC. This codes for CASSPGGPVQETQYF.

In this sample, this clonotype turned up many times. The chain recombines TRBV28 with TRBJ2-7, with a possible D match to TRBD2 (6 bases). The CDR3 spans 11 residues. Trimming cost V 8 bases and J 2 bases, with 7 bases left between them. Germline CDR1 and CDR2: MDHEN and SYDVKM. The CDR3 DNA sequence: TGTGCCAGCGCGGGAACCTACGAGCAGTACTTC. Protein sequence: CASAGTYEQYF.

The chain combines TRBV7-9 with TRBJ2-7, with D possibly being TRBD2 (5 bases). The CDR3 has 15 residues. In germline, CDR1 is SEHNR, CDR2 FQNEAQ (reference sequence). Trimming cost V 2 bases and J 6 bases, with 17 bases left between them. The CDR3 DNA follows: TGTGCCAGCAGCTTATCGGGATCCACCCCGGGCGAGCAGTACTTC. Protein product: CASSLSGSTPGEQYF. Together with reference TRBV7-9 and TRBJ2-7, the CDR3 gives the full variable domain: DTGVSQNPRHKITKRGQNVTFRCDPISEHNRLYWYRQTLGQGPEFLTYFQNEAQLEKSRLLSDRFSAERPKGSFSTLEIQRTEQGDSAMYLCASSLSGSTPGEQYFGPGTRLTVT.

The V gene is TRBV10-1, the J gene TRBJ2-3, with 10 positions matching TRBD2. CDR1 and CDR2 (germline): WNHNN, SYGVQD (reference sequence). The CDR3 runs 15 residues. V shed 5 bases, J shed 5 bases, and the junction held 7 bases outside the gene matches. The CDR3 is CASSPILAGVDTQYF. The CDR3 coding sequence is TGCGCCAGCAGTCCAATTCTAGCGGGAGTAGATACGCAGTATTTT.

The chain employs TRBV20-1 and TRBJ2-1, with 9 bases lining up with TRBD2. Germline loops: CDR1 DFQATT, CDR2 SNEGSKA (reference sequence). CDR3 length: 14 amino acids. In nucleotides, the CDR3 is TGCAGGGCAATTAGCGGGAGAAACTACAATGAGCAGTTCTTC. It codes for CRAISGRNYNEQFF.

V is TRBV15 and J is TRBJ2-5, with D unclear. Looked up from germline, CDR1 is LNHNV and CDR2 is YYDKDF (reference sequence). The V end was cut by 3 bases, the J end by 2 bases, with 13 bases between. The CDR3 has 15 amino acids. The CDR3 reads CATSSTAEVQETQYF. DNA of the CDR3: TGTGCCACCAGCAGTACAGCTGAGGTTCAAGAGACCCAGTACTTC. Filled out from reference TRBV15 and TRBJ2-5, the complete variable domain reads DAMVIQNPRYQVTQFGKPVTLSCSQTLNHNVMYWYQQKSSQAPKLLFHYYDKDFNNEADTPDNFQSRRPNTSFCFLDIRSPGLGDTAMYLCATSSTAEVQETQYFGPGTRLLVL.

On this clonotype: Mismatch with germline at one junction end may stem from a read error. The rearrangement uses TRBV2 and TRBJ1-2, with 10 bases identical to TRBD1. The CDR3 runs 15 residues. From germline, CDR1 is SNHLY and CDR2 FYNNEI. The CDR3 DNA sequence: TGTGCCAGCACAGAGGTGACAGGGGGCATCTATGGCTGCACCTTC. This sequence encodes CASTEVTGGIYGCTF.

This clonotype has ten or more counts. CDR3 protein: CASSSGTSSYEQYF. The CDR3 DNA reads TGTGCCAGCAGCTCCGGGACAAGCTCCTACGAGCAGTACTTC. The chain combines TRBV7-9 with TRBJ2-7, with D maybe TRBD1 (6 bases). CDR3 length: 14 amino acids. V lost 4 bases and J lost 0, with 10 bases in between. Germline values: CDR1 SEHNR, CDR2 FQNEAQ (reference sequence).

This clonotype was counted at least ten times. The CDR3 loop reads CASSSPAGGRYEQYF. The CDR3 nucleotides read TGTGCCAGCAGTTCCCCAGCGGGAGGGAGATACGAGCAGTACTTC. The chain employs TRBV27 and TRBJ2-7; 10 bases are a match to TRBD2. Germline CDR1 and CDR2: MNHEY and SMNVEV (reference sequence). Trimming at V came to 4 bases and at J to 4 bases, leaving 7 bases not matched to a gene. The CDR3 is 15 amino acids.

This clonotype was seen at least ten times. This chain connects TRBV28 to TRBJ2-2; 9 bases align to TRBD2. CDR3 length: 18 residues. CDR1 and CDR2 from the germline V gene are MDHEN and SYDVKM. The trim removed 1 base at V and 5 bases at J, leaving 11 bases unmatched. CDR3 residues: CASSLSPLSGSLTGELFF. The CDR3 nucleotides read TGTGCCAGCAGTTTATCCCCTCTTAGCGGGAGTTTGACCGGGGAGCTGTTTTTT.

J is TRBJ2-4 and V is TRBV3-1; 13 nucleotides match TRBD2. The CDR3 runs to 17 residues. V trimming: 4 bases; J trimming: 10 bases; junction bases outside the gene matches: 13. Germline V gene data show CDR1 as LGHDT and CDR2 as YNNKEL (reference sequence). Here the CDR3 DNA reads TGTGCCAGCAGCCTAGGGACTAGCGGGGCCCTCAAAGGGATTCAGTACTTC. Protein: CASSLGTSGALKGIQYF.

Many counts were recorded for this clonotype. This chain connects TRBV2 to TRBJ1-3; TRBD1 might be the D (5 bases). CDR1 is SNHLY, CDR2 FYNNEI, per germline. V was pared by 2 bases and J by 2 bases, with 10 bases between. The CDR3 is 15 residues long. CDR3 sequence: CASSELGEPGNTIYF. For the CDR3, the DNA is TGTGCCAGCAGTGAACTGGGGGAACCTGGAAACACCATATATTTT.